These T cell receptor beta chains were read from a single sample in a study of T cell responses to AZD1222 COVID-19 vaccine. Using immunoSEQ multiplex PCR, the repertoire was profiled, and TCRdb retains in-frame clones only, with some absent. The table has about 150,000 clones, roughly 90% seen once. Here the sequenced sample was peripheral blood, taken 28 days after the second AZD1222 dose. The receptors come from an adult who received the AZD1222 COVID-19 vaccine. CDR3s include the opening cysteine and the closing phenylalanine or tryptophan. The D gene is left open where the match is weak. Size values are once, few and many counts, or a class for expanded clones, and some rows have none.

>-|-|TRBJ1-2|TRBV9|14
CASSDSNAGYGYTF
TGTGCCAGCAGCGACTCGAACGCCGGCTATGGCTACACCTTC
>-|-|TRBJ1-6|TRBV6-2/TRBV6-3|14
CASRYGSDNSPLHF
TGTGCCAGCAGATACGGGAGCGATAATTCACCCCTCCACTTT
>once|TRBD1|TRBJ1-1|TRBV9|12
CASTPGDRAAFF
TGTGCCAGCACCCCTGGGGACAGGGCTGCTTTCTTT
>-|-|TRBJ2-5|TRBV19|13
CASSGTNRETQYF
TGTGCCAGTAGTGGGACCAACAGAGAGACCCAGTACTTC
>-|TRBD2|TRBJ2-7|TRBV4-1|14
CASGALAGVGEQYF
TGCGCCAGCGGGGCACTAGCGGGAGTAGGCGAGCAGTACTTC
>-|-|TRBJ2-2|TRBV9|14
CASSVGSETGELFF
TGTGCCAGCAGCGTAGGTTCCGAGACCGGGGAGCTGTTTTTT
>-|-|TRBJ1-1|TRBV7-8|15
CASSLGWTANTEAFF
TGTGCCAGCAGCTTAGGTTGGACGGCGAACACTGAAGCTTTCTTT
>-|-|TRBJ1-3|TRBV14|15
CASSQDSGSGNTIYF
TGTGCCAGCAGCCAAGATTCGGGCTCTGGAAACACCATATATTTT
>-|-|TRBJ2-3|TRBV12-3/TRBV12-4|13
CASSYRGTDTQYF
TGTGCCAGCAGTTACAGGGGCACAGATACGCAGTATTTT
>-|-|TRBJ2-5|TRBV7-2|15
CASSSGNSMAETQYF
TGTGCCAGCAGCTCGGGAAACTCTATGGCGGAGACCCAGTACTTC
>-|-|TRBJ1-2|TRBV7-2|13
CASSWAGWDGYTF
TGTGCCAGCAGCTGGGCAGGGTGGGATGGCTACACCTTC
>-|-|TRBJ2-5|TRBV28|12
CASTPLRGTQYF
TGTGCCAGCACTCCACTCCGGGGGACCCAGTACTTC
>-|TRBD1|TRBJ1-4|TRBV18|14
CASSRRTGEDILFF
TGTGCCAGCTCACGTCGGACAGGGGAGGATATACTGTTTTTT
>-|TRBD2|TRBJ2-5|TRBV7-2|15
CASSLWTSGQETQYF
TGTGCCAGCAGCCTCTGGACTAGCGGCCAAGAGACCCAGTACTTC
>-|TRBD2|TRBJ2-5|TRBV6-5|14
CASSWRGGLETQYF
TGTGCCAGCAGTTGGCGGGGGGGCCTAGAGACCCAGTACTTC
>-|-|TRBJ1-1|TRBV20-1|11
CSAGLATEAFF
TGCAGTGCTGGACTCGCCACTGAAGCTTTCTTT
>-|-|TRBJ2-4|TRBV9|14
CASSSGSSADIQYF
TGTGCCAGCAGTTCCGGGTCGTCGGCGGACATTCAGTACTTC
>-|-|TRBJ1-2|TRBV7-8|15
CASTLGPLFNYGYTF
TGTGCCAGCACCTTGGGTCCCCTATTTAACTATGGCTACACCTTC
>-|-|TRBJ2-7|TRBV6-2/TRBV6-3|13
CASSYRQHYEQYF
TGTGCCAGCAGTTACCGACAGCACTACGAGCAGTACTTC
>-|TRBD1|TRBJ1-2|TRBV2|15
CASSQTGGFTYGYTF
TGTGCCAGCAGCCAGACAGGGGGGTTTACCTATGGCTACACCTTC